This T cell receptor (beta chain) was identified in a study of T cell responses to AZD1222 COVID-19 vaccine. Study results and caveats: White British donors predominated, females outnumbered males, and clonal diversity was possibly underestimated. It was only a handful of AZD1222 recipients who were seropositive at baseline.

On this clone itself: Antigen: not known.

The data were produced by immunoSEQ multiplex PCR, yet TCRdb's version contains in-frame clones alone and is incomplete. This table holds 70,000 or so clones, over 65% found once. This CDR3 contains 17 residues. V lost 5 bases and J 3 bases, leaving 20 bases between the germline ends. CDR1 is SGHVS and CDR2 is FNYEAQ in the germline V gene. The chain links TRBV7-6 to TRBJ2-4; perhaps TRBD1 as D (5 bases). Sequenced here: peripheral blood, sampled 28 days after the second AZD1222 dose. The source of this sequence is an adult who received the AZD1222 COVID-19 vaccine. CDR3 sequence: CASSLTTATTSKNIQYF. DNA for the CDR3: TGTGCCAGCAGCCTGACGACAGCCACCACCAGCAAAAACATTCAGTACTTC.